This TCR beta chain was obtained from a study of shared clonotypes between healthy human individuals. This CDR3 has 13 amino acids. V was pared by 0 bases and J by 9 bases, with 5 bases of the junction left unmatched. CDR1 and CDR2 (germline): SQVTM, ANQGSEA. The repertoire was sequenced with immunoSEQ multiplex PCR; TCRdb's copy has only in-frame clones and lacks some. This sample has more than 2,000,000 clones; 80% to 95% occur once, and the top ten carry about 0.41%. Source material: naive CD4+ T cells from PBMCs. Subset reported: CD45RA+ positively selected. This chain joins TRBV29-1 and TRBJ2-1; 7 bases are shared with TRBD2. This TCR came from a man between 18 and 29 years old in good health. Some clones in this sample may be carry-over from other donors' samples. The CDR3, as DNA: TGCAGCGTTGAAGATCTTGGGGGGGGTGAGCAGTTCTTC. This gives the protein CSVEDLGGGEQFF.